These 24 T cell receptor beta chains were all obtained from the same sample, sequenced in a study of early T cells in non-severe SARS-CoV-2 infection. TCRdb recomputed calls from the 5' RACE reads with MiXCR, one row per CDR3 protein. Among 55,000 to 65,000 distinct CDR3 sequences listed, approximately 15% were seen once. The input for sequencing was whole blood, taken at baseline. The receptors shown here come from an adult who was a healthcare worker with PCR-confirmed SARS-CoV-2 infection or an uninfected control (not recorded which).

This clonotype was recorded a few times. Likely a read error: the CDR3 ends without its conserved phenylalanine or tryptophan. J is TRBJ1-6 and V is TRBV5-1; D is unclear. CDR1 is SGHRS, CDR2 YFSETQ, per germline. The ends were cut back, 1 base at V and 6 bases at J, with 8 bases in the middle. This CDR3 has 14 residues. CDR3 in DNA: TGCGCCAGCAGCTTGCTTGGGGTTAATTCACCCCTCCACCTT. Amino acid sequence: CASSLLGVNSPLHL.

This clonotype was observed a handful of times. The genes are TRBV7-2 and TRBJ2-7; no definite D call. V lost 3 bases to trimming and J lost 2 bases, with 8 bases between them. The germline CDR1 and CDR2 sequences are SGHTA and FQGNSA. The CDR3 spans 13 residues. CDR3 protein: CASSFAQAYEQYF. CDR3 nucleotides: TGTGCCAGCAGCTTTGCACAAGCCTACGAGCAGTACTTC.

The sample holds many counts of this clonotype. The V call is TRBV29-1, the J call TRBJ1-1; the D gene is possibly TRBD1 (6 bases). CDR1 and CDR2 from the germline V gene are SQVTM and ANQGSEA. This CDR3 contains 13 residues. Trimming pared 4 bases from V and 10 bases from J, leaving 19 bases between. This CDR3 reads CSVGPQGPNRAFF. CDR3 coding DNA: TGCAGCGTTGGCCCACAGGGACCCAACAGAGCTTTCTTT.

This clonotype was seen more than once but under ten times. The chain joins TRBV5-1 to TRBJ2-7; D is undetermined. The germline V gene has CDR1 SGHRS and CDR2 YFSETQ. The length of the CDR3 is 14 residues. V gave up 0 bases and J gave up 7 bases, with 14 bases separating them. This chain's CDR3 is CASSLDSQFREQYF. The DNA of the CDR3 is TGCGCCAGCAGCTTGGATTCGCAGTTTCGGGAGCAGTACTTC. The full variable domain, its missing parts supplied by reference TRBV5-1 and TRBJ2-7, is KAGVTQTPRYLIKTRGQQVTLSCSPISGHRSVSWYQQTPGQGLQFLFEYFSETQRNKGNFPGRFSGRQFSNSRSEMNVSTLELGDSALYLCASSLDSQFREQYFGPGTRLTVT.

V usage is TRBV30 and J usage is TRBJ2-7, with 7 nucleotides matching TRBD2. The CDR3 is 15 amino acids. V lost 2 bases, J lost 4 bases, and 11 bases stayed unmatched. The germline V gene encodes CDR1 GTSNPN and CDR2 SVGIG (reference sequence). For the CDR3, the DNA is TGTGCCTGGAGTTCACGGACTAGACAAGCTTACGAGCAGTACTTC. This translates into CAWSSRTRQAYEQYF.

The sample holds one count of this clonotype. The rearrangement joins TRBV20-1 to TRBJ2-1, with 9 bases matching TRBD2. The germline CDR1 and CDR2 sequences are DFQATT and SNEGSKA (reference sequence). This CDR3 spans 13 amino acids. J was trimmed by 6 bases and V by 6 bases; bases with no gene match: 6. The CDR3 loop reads CSAKPLAGNEQFF. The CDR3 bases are TGCAGTGCCAAACCACTAGCGGGCAATGAGCAGTTCTTC.

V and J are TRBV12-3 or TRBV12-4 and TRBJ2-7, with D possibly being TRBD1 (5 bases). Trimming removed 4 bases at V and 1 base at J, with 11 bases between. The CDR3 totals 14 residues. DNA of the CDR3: TGTGCCAGCAGTTCGGTACAGGTTTCCTACGAGCAGTACTTC. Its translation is CASSSVQVSYEQYF.

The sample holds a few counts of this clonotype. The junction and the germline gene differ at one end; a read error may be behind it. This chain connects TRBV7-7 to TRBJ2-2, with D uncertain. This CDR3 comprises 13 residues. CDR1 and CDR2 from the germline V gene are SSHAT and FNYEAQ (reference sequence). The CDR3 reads CASSSLNTGELFF. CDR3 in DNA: TGTGCTAGCAGCTCCCTGAACACCGGGGAGCTGTTTTTT. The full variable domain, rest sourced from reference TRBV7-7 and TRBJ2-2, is GAGVSQSPRYKVTKRGQDVTLRCDPISSHATLYWYQQALGQGPEFLTYFNYEAQPDKSGLPSDRFSAERPEGSISTLTIQRTEQRDSAMYRCASSSLNTGELFFGEGSRLTVL.

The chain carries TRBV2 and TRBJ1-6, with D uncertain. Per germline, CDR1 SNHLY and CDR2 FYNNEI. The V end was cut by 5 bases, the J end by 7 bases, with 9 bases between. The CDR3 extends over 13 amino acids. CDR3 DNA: TGTGCCAGCAGTACGGAGTCAAATTCACCCCTCCACTTT. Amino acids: CASSTESNSPLHF.

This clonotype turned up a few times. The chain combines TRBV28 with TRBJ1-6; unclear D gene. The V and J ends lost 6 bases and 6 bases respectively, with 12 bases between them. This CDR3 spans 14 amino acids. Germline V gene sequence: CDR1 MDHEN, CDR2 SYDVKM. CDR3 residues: CASRPPEPNSPLHF. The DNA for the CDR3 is TGTGCCAGCAGACCACCGGAGCCTAATTCACCCCTCCACTTT.

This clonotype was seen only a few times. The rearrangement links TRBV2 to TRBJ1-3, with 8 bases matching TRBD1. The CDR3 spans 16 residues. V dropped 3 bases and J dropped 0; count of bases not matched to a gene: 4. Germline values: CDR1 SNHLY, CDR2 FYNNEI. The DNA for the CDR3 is TGTGCCAGCAGTGACGGACAGGGAGGCTCTGGAAACACCATATATTTT. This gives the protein CASSDGQGGSGNTIYF.

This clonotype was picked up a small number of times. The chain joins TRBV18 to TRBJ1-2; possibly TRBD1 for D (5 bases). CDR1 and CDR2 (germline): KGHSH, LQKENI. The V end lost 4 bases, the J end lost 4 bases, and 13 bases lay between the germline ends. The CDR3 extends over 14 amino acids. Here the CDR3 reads CASSQFTGLYGYTF. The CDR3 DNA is TGTGCCAGCTCACAGTTTACAGGCCTCTATGGCTACACCTTC.

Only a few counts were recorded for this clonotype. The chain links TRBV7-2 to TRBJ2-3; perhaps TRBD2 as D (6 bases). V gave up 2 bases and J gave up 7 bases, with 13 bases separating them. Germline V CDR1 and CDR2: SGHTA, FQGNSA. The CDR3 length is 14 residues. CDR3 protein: CASSLRGSPNTQYF. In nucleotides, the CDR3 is TGTGCCAGCAGCTTACGGGGGTCCCCAAATACGCAGTATTTT.

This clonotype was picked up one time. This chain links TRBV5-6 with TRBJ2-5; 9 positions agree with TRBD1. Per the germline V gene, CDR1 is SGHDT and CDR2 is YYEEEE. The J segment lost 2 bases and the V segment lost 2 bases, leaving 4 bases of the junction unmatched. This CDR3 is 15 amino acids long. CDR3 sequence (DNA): TGTGCCAGCAGCTTCGGGACAGGGTTACAAGAGACCCAGTACTTC. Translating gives CASSFGTGLQETQYF.

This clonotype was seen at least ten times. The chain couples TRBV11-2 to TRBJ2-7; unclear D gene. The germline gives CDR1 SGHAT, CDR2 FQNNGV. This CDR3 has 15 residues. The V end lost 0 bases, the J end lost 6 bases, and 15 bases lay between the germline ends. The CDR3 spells CASSLDLRTAAEQYF. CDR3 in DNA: TGTGCCAGCAGCTTAGATCTGAGGACGGCGGCCGAGCAGTACTTC.

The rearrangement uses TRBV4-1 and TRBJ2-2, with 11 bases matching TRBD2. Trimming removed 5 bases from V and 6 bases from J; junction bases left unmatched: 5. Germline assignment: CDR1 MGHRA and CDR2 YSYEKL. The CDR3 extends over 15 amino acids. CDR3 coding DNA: TGCGCCAGCAGCATTAGCGGGGGGGCCGCCGGGGAGCTGTTTTTT. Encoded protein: CASSISGGAAGELFF.

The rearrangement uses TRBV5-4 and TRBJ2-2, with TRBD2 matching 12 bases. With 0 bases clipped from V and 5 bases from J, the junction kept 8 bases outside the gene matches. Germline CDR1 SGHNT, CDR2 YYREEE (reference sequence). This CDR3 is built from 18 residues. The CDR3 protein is CASSLGLAGALGTGELFF. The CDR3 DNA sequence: TGTGCCAGCAGCTTGGGACTAGCGGGAGCCCTGGGAACCGGGGAGCTGTTTTTT.

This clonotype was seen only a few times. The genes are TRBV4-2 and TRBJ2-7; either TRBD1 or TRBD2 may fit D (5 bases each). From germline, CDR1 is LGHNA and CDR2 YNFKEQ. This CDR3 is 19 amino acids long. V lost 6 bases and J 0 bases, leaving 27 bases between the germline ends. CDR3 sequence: CASRPTVDVGVGASYEQYF. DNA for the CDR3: TGTGCCAGCAGACCCACTGTTGATGTCGGGGTTGGGGCCTCCTACGAGCAGTACTTC.

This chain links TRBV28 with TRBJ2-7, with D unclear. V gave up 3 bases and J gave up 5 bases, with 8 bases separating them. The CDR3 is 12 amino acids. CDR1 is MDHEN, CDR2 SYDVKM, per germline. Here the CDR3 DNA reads TGTGCCAGCAGTTTCCAGGTAGACGAGCAGTACTTC. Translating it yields CASSFQVDEQYF.

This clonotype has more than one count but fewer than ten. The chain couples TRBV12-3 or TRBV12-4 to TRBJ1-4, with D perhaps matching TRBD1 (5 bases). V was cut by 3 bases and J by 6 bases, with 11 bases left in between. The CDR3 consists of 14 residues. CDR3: CASSFGQGYEKLFF. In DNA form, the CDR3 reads TGTGCCAGCAGTTTTGGGCAGGGTTATGAAAAACTGTTTTTT.

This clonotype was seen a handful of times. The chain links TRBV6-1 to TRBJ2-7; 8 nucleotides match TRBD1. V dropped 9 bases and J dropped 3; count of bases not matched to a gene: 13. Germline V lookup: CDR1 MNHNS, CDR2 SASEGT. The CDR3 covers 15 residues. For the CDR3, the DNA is TGTGCCAGTTACCCCGACAGGGGAGGCAGCTACGAGCAGTACTTC. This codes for CASYPDRGGSYEQYF.

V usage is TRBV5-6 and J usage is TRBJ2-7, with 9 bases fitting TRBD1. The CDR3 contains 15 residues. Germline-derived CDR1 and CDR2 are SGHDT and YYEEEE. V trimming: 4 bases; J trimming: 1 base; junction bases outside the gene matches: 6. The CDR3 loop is CASSAGQGFSYEQYF. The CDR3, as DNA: TGTGCCAGCAGCGCAGGACAGGGGTTTTCCTACGAGCAGTACTTC.

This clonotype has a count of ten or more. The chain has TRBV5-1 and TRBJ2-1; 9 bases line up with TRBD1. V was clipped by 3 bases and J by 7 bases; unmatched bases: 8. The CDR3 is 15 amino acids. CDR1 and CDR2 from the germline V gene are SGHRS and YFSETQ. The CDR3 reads CASSSTGGQGNEQFF. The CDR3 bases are TGCGCCAGCAGCTCTACAGGGGGCCAAGGGAATGAGCAGTTCTTC.

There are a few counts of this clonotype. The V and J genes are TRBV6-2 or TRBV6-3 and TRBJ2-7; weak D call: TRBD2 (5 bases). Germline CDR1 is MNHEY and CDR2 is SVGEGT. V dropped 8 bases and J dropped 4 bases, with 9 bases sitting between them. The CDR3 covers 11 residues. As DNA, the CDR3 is TGTGCCAGCCGACGAGGGTACGAGCAGTACTTC. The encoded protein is CASRRGYEQYF.